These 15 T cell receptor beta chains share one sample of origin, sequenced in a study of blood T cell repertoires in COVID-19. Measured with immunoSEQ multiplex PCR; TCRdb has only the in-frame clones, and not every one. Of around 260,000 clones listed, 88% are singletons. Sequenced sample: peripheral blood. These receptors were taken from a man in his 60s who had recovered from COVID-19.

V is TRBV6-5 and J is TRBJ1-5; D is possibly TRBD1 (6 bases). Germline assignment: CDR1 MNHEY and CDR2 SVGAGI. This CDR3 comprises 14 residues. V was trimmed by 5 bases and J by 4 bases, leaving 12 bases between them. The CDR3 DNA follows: TGTGCCAGCAGTCAGGACAGTGGGAATCAGCCCCAGCATTTT. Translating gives CASSQDSGNQPQHF.

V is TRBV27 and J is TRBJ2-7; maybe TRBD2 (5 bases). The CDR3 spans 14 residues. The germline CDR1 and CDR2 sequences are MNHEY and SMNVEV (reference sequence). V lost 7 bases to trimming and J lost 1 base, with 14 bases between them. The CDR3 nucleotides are TGTGCCAGCACGAGGACTTTTAATTCCTACGAGCAGTACTTC. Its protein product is CASTRTFNSYEQYF.

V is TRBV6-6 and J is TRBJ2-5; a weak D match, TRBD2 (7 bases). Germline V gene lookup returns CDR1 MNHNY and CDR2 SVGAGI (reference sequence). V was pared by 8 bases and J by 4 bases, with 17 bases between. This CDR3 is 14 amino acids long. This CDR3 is CASADAGARETQYF. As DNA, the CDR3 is TGTGCCAGCGCCGACGCGGGGGCTCGAGAGACCCAGTACTTC.

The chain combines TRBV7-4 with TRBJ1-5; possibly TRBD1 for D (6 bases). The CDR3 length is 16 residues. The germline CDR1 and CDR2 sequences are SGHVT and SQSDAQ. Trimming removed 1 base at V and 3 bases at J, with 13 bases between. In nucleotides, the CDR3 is TGTGCCAGCAGCTTAGGACAGGAAGAACACAATCAGCCCCAGCATTTT. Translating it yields CASSLGQEEHNQPQHF.

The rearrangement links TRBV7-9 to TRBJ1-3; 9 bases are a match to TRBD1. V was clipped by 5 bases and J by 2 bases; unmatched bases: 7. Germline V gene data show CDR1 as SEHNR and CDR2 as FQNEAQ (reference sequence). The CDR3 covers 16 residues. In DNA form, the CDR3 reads TGTGCCAGCAGCCTAACCGGGACAGGGACTGGAAACACCATATATTTT. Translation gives CASSLTGTGTGNTIYF.

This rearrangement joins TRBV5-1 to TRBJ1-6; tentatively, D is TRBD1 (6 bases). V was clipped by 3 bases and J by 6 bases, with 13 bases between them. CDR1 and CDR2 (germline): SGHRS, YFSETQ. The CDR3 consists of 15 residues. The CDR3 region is CASSWDISGNSPLHF. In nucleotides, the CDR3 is TGCGCCAGCAGCTGGGACATCTCGGGTAATTCACCCCTCCACTTT. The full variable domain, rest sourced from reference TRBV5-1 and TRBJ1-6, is KAGVTQTPRYLIKTRGQQVTLSCSPISGHRSVSWYQQTPGQGLQFLFEYFSETQRNKGNFPGRFSGRQFSNSRSEMNVSTLELGDSALYLCASSWDISGNSPLHFGNGTRLTVT.

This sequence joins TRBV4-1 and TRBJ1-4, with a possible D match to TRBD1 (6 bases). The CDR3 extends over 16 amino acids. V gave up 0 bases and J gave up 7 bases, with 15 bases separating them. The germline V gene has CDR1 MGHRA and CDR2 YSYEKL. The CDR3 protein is CASSQEPRQGSEKLFF. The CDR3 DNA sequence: TGCGCCAGCAGCCAAGAACCAAGGCAGGGGAGTGAAAAACTGTTTTTT.

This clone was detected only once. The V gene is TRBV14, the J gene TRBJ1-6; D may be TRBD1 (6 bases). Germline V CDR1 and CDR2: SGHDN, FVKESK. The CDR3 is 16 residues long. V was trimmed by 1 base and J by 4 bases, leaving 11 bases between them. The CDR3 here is CASSQVAGAYNSPLHF. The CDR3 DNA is TGTGCCAGCAGCCAAGTCGCAGGGGCTTATAATTCACCCCTCCACTTT.

CDR3 loop: CASSFGTGDEQYF. CDR3 DNA sequence: TGTGCCAGCAGCTTCGGGACAGGGGACGAGCAGTACTTC. This sequence joins TRBV5-6 and TRBJ2-7, with 10 bases matching TRBD1. The germline V gene has CDR1 SGHDT and CDR2 YYEEEE. CDR3 length: 13 amino acids. Trimming removed 2 bases from V and 5 bases from J; junction bases left unmatched: 1.

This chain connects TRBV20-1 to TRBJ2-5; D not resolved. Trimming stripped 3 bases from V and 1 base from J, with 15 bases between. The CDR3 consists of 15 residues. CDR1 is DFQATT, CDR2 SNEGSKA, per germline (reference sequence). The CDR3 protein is CSASLPLISQETQYF. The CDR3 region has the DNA TGCAGTGCTAGTTTACCACTGATATCCCAAGAGACCCAGTACTTC.

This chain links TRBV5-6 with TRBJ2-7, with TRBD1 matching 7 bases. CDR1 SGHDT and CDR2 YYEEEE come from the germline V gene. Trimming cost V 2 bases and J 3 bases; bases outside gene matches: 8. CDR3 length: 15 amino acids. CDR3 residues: CASSLRPGQYYEQYF. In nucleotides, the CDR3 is TGTGCCAGCAGCTTACGTCCGGGACAGTACTACGAGCAGTACTTC.

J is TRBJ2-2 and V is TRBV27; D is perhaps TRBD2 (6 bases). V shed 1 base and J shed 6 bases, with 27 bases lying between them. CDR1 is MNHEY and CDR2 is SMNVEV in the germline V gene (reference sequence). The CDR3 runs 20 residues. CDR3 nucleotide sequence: TGTGCCAGCAGTTTATATCCCCCCGGGGGTGCGAAGGCGTTAGCCGGGGAGCTGTTTTTT. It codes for CASSLYPPGGAKALAGELFF.

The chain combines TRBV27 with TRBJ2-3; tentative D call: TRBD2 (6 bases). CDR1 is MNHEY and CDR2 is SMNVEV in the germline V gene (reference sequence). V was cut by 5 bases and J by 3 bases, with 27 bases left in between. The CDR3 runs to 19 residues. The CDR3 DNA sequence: TGTGCCAGCAGTAACCTCGGTCTAGCGCCCAATAAGAAGACAGATACGCAGTATTTT. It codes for CASSNLGLAPNKKTDTQYF.

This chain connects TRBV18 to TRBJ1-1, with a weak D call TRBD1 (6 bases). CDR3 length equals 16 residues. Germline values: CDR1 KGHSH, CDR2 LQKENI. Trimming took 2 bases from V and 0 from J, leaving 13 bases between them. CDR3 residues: CASSPSLGQLNTEAFF. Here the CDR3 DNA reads TGTGCCAGCTCACCATCTCTCGGACAGCTGAACACTGAAGCTTTCTTT. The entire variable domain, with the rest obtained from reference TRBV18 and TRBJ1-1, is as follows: NAGVMQNPRHLVRRRGQEARLRCSPMKGHSHVYWYRQLPEEGLKFMVYLQKENIIDESGMPKERFSAEFPKEGPSILRIQQVVRGDSAAYFCASSPSLGQLNTEAFFGQGTRLTVV.

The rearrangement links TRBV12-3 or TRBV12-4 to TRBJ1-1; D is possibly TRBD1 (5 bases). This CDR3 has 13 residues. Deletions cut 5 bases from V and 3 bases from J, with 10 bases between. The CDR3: CASSIDRHTEAFF. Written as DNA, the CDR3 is TGTGCCAGCAGTATAGACAGACACACTGAAGCTTTCTTT.